Reported below is one T cell receptor beta chain. V trimming: 5 bases; J trimming: 2 bases; junction bases outside the gene matches: 4. From germline, CDR1 is PRHDT and CDR2 FYEKMQ (reference sequence). This CDR3 comprises 14 residues. This specimen belongs to a study of blood T cell repertoires in COVID-19. Study information: From the United States, Italy and Spain came samples of acute and convalescent COVID-19. T cells, B-cell-depleted T cells, or PBMCs provided the cDNA or gDNA that served as material.

Per the study methods: Counts of nucleated cells, estimated from reference gene primer amplification, were obtained. Using immunoSEQ multiplex PCR, the repertoire was profiled, and TCRdb retains in-frame clones only, with some absent. The DNA was the basis for D and trimming; V, J and clone size are from that table. The sample consists of roughly 280,000 clones, roughly 83% of them appearing once. This TCR came from a man aged 60 to 69 who had recovered from COVID-19. Source material: peripheral blood. The V gene is TRBV13, the J gene TRBJ1-2; 8 bases map to TRBD1. The CDR3 sequence: CASSTGTGNYGYTF. The CDR3 DNA sequence: TGTGCCAGCAGCACCGGGACAGGCAACTATGGCTACACCTTC. Full variable domain (outside the CDR3, taken from reference TRBV13 and TRBJ1-2): AAGVIQSPRHLIKEKRETATLKCYPIPRHDTVYWYQQGPGQDPQFLISFYEKMQSDKGSIPDRFSAQQFSDYHSELNMSSLELGDSALYFCASSTGTGNYGYTFGSGTRLTVV.